These T cell receptor beta chains were read from a single sample in a study of shared clonotypes between healthy human individuals. The protocol was immunoSEQ multiplex PCR, while the TCRdb copy is restricted to in-frame clones and leaves out a portion. The data show under 2,500,000 clones, 90% to 96% seen once. Sequenced sample: naive CD4+ T cells sorted from blood. These receptors were collected from a man aged 18 to 29 in good health. The CDR3 runs from the conserved cysteine through the conserved F or W. A D gene is named only where the DNA matches it firmly. Size is stated for part of the rows, as once, few or many counts, or as a class when the clone is expanded.

D gene | J gene | V gene | clone size | CDR3 DNA | CDR3 protein
. | TRBJ1-5 | TRBV7-8 | few | TGTGCCAGCAGCTCCCGGGGGCTCGATCAGCCCCAGCATTTT | CASSSRGLDQPQHF
TRBD1 | TRBJ2-2 | TRBV6-5 | . | TGTGCCAGCAGGATGACAGGGGTCCGGGAGCTGTTTTTT | CASRMTGVRELFF
TRBD1 | TRBJ2-5 | TRBV7-2 | . | TGTGCCAGCAGATCCGGGACAGGGGGAAAAGAGACCCAGTACTTC | CASRSGTGGKETQYF
TRBD2 | TRBJ2-1 | TRBV2 | . | TGTGCCAGCAGTGAGGGACCTTGGACTAGAAACAATGAGCAGTTCTTC | CASSEGPWTRNNEQFF
. | TRBJ2-3 | TRBV10-3 | . | TGTGCCATCAGTGCGGCAGCGGTCACAGATACGCAGTATTTT | CAISAAAVTDTQYF
. | TRBJ1-4 | TRBV19 | . | TGTGCCAGTAGTATCGGTCAGAACCATGAAAAACTGTTTTTT | CASSIGQNHEKLFF
. | TRBJ2-2 | TRBV2 | . | TGTGCCAGCAGTGAAGCTCGAGGGTCCACCGGGGAGCTGTTTTTT | CASSEARGSTGELFF
. | TRBJ2-3 | TRBV29-1 | few | TGCAGCGTTTTCCGGGACGCAGATACGCAGTATTTT | CSVFRDADTQYF
TRBD1 | TRBJ2-3 | TRBV19 | once | TGTGCCAGTAGATTGACAGGGCCGGGAGATACGCAGTATTTT | CASRLTGPGDTQYF
TRBD1 | TRBJ2-1 | TRBV5-1 | . | TGCGCCAGCAGCTTGGGACAGGGAAACAATGAGCAGTTCTTC | CASSLGQGNNEQFF
TRBD1 | TRBJ1-2 | TRBV6-5 | . | TGTGCCAGCAGACTCGGCGGGACAGAGTATGGCTACACCTTC | CASRLGGTEYGYTF
TRBD2 | TRBJ2-7 | TRBV7-2 | . | TGTGCCAGCAGCTTAGCTGCGGGAGGGTTTTACGAGCAGTACTTC | CASSLAAGGFYEQYF
. | TRBJ1-1 | TRBV18 | . | TGTGCCAGCTCACCGGCCCACGCTGAAGCTTTCTTT | CASSPAHAEAFF
TRBD2 | TRBJ2-3 | TRBV13 | . | TGTGCCAGCACGTTAAGGACTAGCGGACTCACAGATACGCAGTATTTT | CASTLRTSGLTDTQYF
. | TRBJ2-1 | TRBV6-5 | . | TGTGCCAGCAGTTACTCGTCGGGAGCCTACAATGAGCAGTTCTTC | CASSYSSGAYNEQFF
. | TRBJ2-1 | TRBV18 | . | TGTGCCAGCTCACCGGCCGCGGGGACCGGATACAATGAGCAGTTCTTC | CASSPAAGTGYNEQFF
. | TRBJ1-1 | TRBV6-1 | . | TGTGCCAGCAGTGTAGCCAACACTGAAGCTTTCTTT | CASSVANTEAFF
TRBD1 | TRBJ2-3 | TRBV7-9 | . | TGTGCCAGCAGCCCGGGGACAGGGGCTAGCACAGATACGCAGTATTTT | CASSPGTGASTDTQYF
. | TRBJ1-6 | TRBV7-9 | . | TGTGCCAGCAGCTTAGCGATTGGGGGTAATTCACCCCTCCACTTT | CASSLAIGGNSPLHF